This T cell receptor (beta chain) is drawn from a study of cytomegalovirus exposure and HLA in healthy donors. About the study: The same platform used for the 600 to 750 first-cohort repertoires was also used for the 130 or so validation repertoires, as a later analysis reported.

Separate from the approximately 670-subject first cohort, the 120-subject validation cohort was the one that the donors belonged to. The CDR3 totals 14 residues. The germline V gene encodes CDR1 MNHEY and CDR2 SVGAGI. Trimming at V came to 5 bases and at J to 4 bases, leaving 4 bases not matched to a gene. General observations from the study: Reports described diagnosis of cytomegalovirus status by the classifier as highly specific and sensitive. Some TCR beta chains (roughly 160 of them) were listed as cytomegalovirus-associated.

Remarks on this clone: Its antigen is currently unknown. The sample contains more than one DNA sequence encoding this CDR3.

Clones were sequenced by immunoSEQ multiplex PCR, and TCRdb holds only the in-frame ones, with some missing. Of roughly 84,000 clones in the sample, more than 75% were seen once. This chain uses TRBV6-5 with TRBJ1-5, with 8 bases aligning to TRBD1. The sample comprised PBMCs. This TCR was sampled from a man aged 25 to 40 in good health and CMV-seronegative. DNA of the CDR3: TGTGCCAGCAGTCGAGACAGGGGAAATCAGCCCCAGCATTTT. Its protein is CASSRDRGNQPQHF.